These 8 T cell receptor beta chains share one sample of origin, sequenced in a study of blood T cell repertoires in COVID-19. This table comes from immunoSEQ multiplex PCR, and its TCRdb copy is limited to in-frame clones, with some not included. There are 120,000 or so clones in the sample; 85% to 90% occur only once, and about 1% lies in the top ten. Sequencing input: peripheral blood. All receptors come from a woman aged 45 to 65 with active or convalescent COVID-19.

The chain combines TRBV2 with TRBJ1-2; D gene uncertain. Between the trimmed V and J ends, which lost 2 bases and 7 bases, there was a span of 14 bases. CDR3 length equals 14 residues. The germline CDR1 and CDR2 sequences are SNHLY and FYNNEI. The CDR3 DNA reads TGTGCCAGCAGTGAAAATAGCCCCCTGGCTGGCTACACCTTC. It specifies CASSENSPLAGYTF.

This clone was counted between two and nine times. The J gene is TRBJ1-5, the V gene TRBV4-1; the D gene is possibly TRBD1 (5 bases). Trimming stripped 5 bases from V and 5 bases from J, with 10 bases between. Germline CDR1 is MGHRA and CDR2 is YSYEKL. The CDR3 has 13 residues. The CDR3 sequence: CASSFSQDQPQHF. The CDR3, as DNA: TGCGCCAGCAGCTTTTCACAGGATCAGCCCCAGCATTTT.

The J gene is TRBJ1-2, the V gene TRBV4-3; D unclear. Germline V gene sequence: CDR1 LGHNA, CDR2 YSLEER. V gave up 4 bases and J gave up 8 bases, with 14 bases separating them. This CDR3 has 13 residues. For the CDR3, the DNA is TGCGCCAGCAGCCTACTCAACAGTGGCGGCTACACCTTC. This sequence encodes CASSLLNSGGYTF.

The chain employs TRBV12-3 or TRBV12-4 and TRBJ2-1; unclear D gene. This CDR3 has 11 residues. V lost 7 bases, J lost 6 bases, and 7 bases lay in between. CDR3 sequence (DNA): TGTGCCAGCACCCTTTTCAATGAGCAGTTCTTC. Amino acids: CASTLFNEQFF.

The chain combines TRBV11-2 with TRBJ2-3, with 12 bases aligning to TRBD2. V gave up 1 base and J gave up 0 bases; unmatched junction bases: 2. Germline-derived CDR1 and CDR2 are SGHAT and FQNNGV. This CDR3 has 17 amino acids. CDR3 amino acids: CASSLVGLAGSTDTQYF. The CDR3 DNA is TGTGCCAGCAGCTTAGTAGGACTAGCGGGGAGCACAGATACGCAGTATTTT.

This clone was found once. The chain employs TRBV29-1 and TRBJ2-7; 9 bases fit TRBD1. The CDR3 spans 15 residues. CDR1 and CDR2 (germline): SQVTM, ANQGSEA. Trimming at V came to 0 bases and at J to 6 bases, leaving 9 bases not matched to a gene. This chain's CDR3 is CSVEDSRTGAREQYF. The CDR3, as DNA: TGCAGCGTTGAAGATTCCAGGACAGGGGCTCGCGAGCAGTACTTC.

J is TRBJ1-1 and V is TRBV12-3 or TRBV12-4; D gene uncertain. Trimming took off 8 bases at V and 6 bases at J, with 16 bases between the two ends. This CDR3 has 13 amino acids. CDR3 bases: TGTGCCAGCTCGTCGAGGGTTGGGGCTGAAGCTTTCTTT. Translating gives CASSSRVGAEAFF.

The V call is TRBV4-3, the J call TRBJ2-5; 7 positions match TRBD2. Germline trimming cut 0 bases from V and 5 bases from J; bases unmatched to any gene: 6. Germline values: CDR1 LGHNA, CDR2 YSLEER. This CDR3 comprises 15 residues. The chain's CDR3 is CASSQDGREVETQYF. CDR3 DNA: TGCGCCAGCAGCCAAGATGGCCGGGAGGTTGAGACCCAGTACTTC.